A selection of T cell receptor beta chains follows, all from one sample in a study of blood T cell repertoires in COVID-19. Produced via immunoSEQ multiplex PCR; TCRdb's table is partial and in-frame only. This table holds approximately 240,000 clones, roughly 81% found once. Sequencing was done on a sample of peripheral blood. The receptor source for this set is a man aged 45-65 years who had recovered from COVID-19. Both conserved end residues are part of each CDR3. A D gene is named only where the DNA matches it firmly. Only part of the rows carry a size: once, few, many, or a class if the clone is expanded.

D gene: TRBD1; V gene: TRBV5-1; clone size: -; J gene: TRBJ1-4; CDR3 protein: CASSFRTGPSGRREKLFF; CDR3 DNA: TGCGCCAGCAGCTTTCGGACAGGGCCTTCGGGGCGCCGCGAAAAACTGTTTTTT
D gene: -; V gene: TRBV28; clone size: -; J gene: TRBJ1-2; CDR3 protein: CASTPGSANYGYTF; CDR3 DNA: TGTGCCAGCACCCCAGGGTCTGCTAACTATGGCTACACCTTC
D gene: -; V gene: TRBV7-7; clone size: once; J gene: TRBJ2-2; CDR3 protein: CASSLSSTTGELFF; CDR3 DNA: TGTGCCAGCAGCTTGAGTTCAACCACCGGGGAGCTGTTTTTT
D gene: TRBD2; V gene: TRBV4-1; clone size: few; J gene: TRBJ2-7; CDR3 protein: CASSQGLGTRTDEQYF; CDR3 DNA: TGCGCCAGCAGCCAAGGGCTCGGGACTAGGACTGACGAGCAGTACTTC
D gene: -; V gene: TRBV19; clone size: -; J gene: TRBJ2-1; CDR3 protein: CASSILLARRNNEQFF; CDR3 DNA: TGTGCCAGTAGTATCCTACTAGCCCGAAGGAACAATGAGCAGTTCTTC
D gene: TRBD1; V gene: TRBV5-1; clone size: -; J gene: TRBJ1-6; CDR3 protein: CASGQGWGNSPLHF; CDR3 DNA: TGCGCCAGCGGACAGGGATGGGGTAATTCACCCCTCCACTTT
D gene: -; V gene: TRBV28; clone size: -; J gene: TRBJ2-1; CDR3 protein: CASSGGLTRWEQFF; CDR3 DNA: TGTGCCAGCAGCGGGGGATTGACAAGATGGGAGCAGTTCTTC
D gene: -; V gene: TRBV21-1; clone size: -; J gene: TRBJ2-7; CDR3 protein: CASTLGGSYEQYF; CDR3 DNA: TGTGCCAGCACCCTGGGGGGTAGCTACGAGCAGTACTTC
D gene: -; V gene: TRBV5-6; clone size: -; J gene: TRBJ2-1; CDR3 protein: CASSFSSSYNEQFF; CDR3 DNA: TGTGCCAGCAGCTTTTCGAGCTCCTACAATGAGCAGTTCTTC
D gene: TRBD1; V gene: TRBV5-4; clone size: -; J gene: TRBJ2-7; CDR3 protein: CASSKGQGNEQYF; CDR3 DNA: TGTGCCAGCAGCAAAGGACAGGGGAACGAGCAGTACTTC
D gene: -; V gene: TRBV4-2; clone size: -; J gene: TRBJ2-1; CDR3 protein: CASSQAGLYNEQFF; CDR3 DNA: TGTGCCAGCAGCCAGGCTGGGCTCTACAATGAGCAGTTCTTC
D gene: TRBD2; V gene: TRBV5-1; clone size: few; J gene: TRBJ2-3; CDR3 protein: CASSPTLTSGTDTQYF; CDR3 DNA: TGCGCCAGCAGCCCCACCCTGACTAGCGGAACAGATACGCAGTATTTT
D gene: TRBD2; V gene: TRBV7-9; clone size: -; J gene: TRBJ2-2; CDR3 protein: CASSLEGTSRQTGELFF; CDR3 DNA: TGTGCCAGCAGCTTAGAGGGGACTAGCCGACAAACCGGGGAGCTGTTTTTT
D gene: -; V gene: TRBV3-1/TRBV3-2; clone size: -; J gene: TRBJ2-1; CDR3 protein: CASSQDRLGSEGEQFF; CDR3 DNA: TGTGCCAGCAGCCAAGATAGGCTAGGATCGGAAGGTGAGCAGTTCTTC
D gene: -; V gene: TRBV10-3; clone size: -; J gene: TRBJ1-2; CDR3 protein: CAISESPGSLYGYTF; CDR3 DNA: TGTGCCATCAGTGAGTCCCCGGGGAGCCTGTATGGCTACACCTTC
D gene: TRBD1; V gene: TRBV29-1; clone size: -; J gene: TRBJ2-7; CDR3 protein: CSVVTGAYEQYF; CDR3 DNA: TGCAGCGTCGTGACAGGGGCCTACGAGCAGTACTTC
D gene: TRBD2; V gene: TRBV18; clone size: -; J gene: TRBJ2-7; CDR3 protein: CASSPRPSGRGNEQYF; CDR3 DNA: TGTGCCAGCTCACCACGCCCTAGCGGGAGAGGAAACGAGCAGTACTTC
D gene: -; V gene: TRBV28; clone size: -; J gene: TRBJ2-7; CDR3 protein: CASSSPATSNREQYF; CDR3 DNA: TGTGCCAGCAGTTCTCCCGCCACTAGCAACCGCGAGCAGTACTTC
D gene: -; V gene: TRBV21-1; clone size: -; J gene: TRBJ1-1; CDR3 protein: CASSKARQQTDYTEAFF; CDR3 DNA: TGTGCCAGCAGCAAAGCCCGGCAGCAGACTGATTACACTGAAGCTTTCTTT
D gene: TRBD2; V gene: TRBV19; clone size: -; J gene: TRBJ2-2; CDR3 protein: CASSPTSGSMGGELFF; CDR3 DNA: TGTGCCAGTAGCCCGACTAGCGGGAGTATGGGCGGGGAGCTGTTTTTT
D gene: TRBD2; V gene: TRBV5-1; clone size: once; J gene: TRBJ2-1; CDR3 protein: CASSISLAGSYNEQFF; CDR3 DNA: TGCGCCAGCAGCATAAGCCTAGCGGGCTCCTACAATGAGCAGTTCTTC
D gene: TRBD2; V gene: TRBV15; clone size: -; J gene: TRBJ2-2; CDR3 protein: CATSRVGGMSTGELFF; CDR3 DNA: TGTGCCACCAGCAGAGTGGGGGGGATGAGCACCGGGGAGCTGTTTTTT
D gene: TRBD1; V gene: TRBV28; clone size: -; J gene: TRBJ1-2; CDR3 protein: CALRGQPPYGYTF; CDR3 DNA: TGTGCGCTCAGGGGGCAGCCCCCCTATGGCTACACCTTC
D gene: -; V gene: TRBV6-4; clone size: -; J gene: TRBJ2-4; CDR3 protein: CASSPKPGYDKNIQYF; CDR3 DNA: TGTGCCAGCAGCCCAAAACCGGGTTATGACAAAAACATTCAGTACTTC
D gene: -; V gene: TRBV2; clone size: -; J gene: TRBJ1-4; CDR3 protein: CASSAQLLTNEKLFF; CDR3 DNA: TGTGCCAGCAGTGCACAATTGTTAACTAATGAAAAACTGTTTTTT
D gene: TRBD2; V gene: TRBV6-6; clone size: many; J gene: TRBJ2-7; CDR3 protein: CASSYDGGSREQYF; CDR3 DNA: TGTGCCAGCAGTTACGATGGCGGGAGTAGGGAGCAGTACTTC
D gene: TRBD2; V gene: TRBV28; clone size: -; J gene: TRBJ2-1; CDR3 protein: CASSLPGTSGSLEQFF; CDR3 DNA: TGTGCCAGCAGTCTACCCGGGACTAGCGGGAGTCTTGAGCAGTTCTTC
D gene: -; V gene: TRBV5-1; clone size: -; J gene: TRBJ1-1; CDR3 protein: CASSQPGTEAFF; CDR3 DNA: TGCGCCAGCAGCCAACCGGGCACTGAAGCTTTCTTT
D gene: -; V gene: TRBV7-9; clone size: -; J gene: TRBJ2-7; CDR3 protein: CASSLVGQGNEQYF; CDR3 DNA: TGTGCCAGCAGCTTAGTTGGTCAGGGGAACGAGCAGTACTTC
D gene: -; V gene: TRBV6-5; clone size: -; J gene: TRBJ1-1; CDR3 protein: CASLRLGGYAFF; CDR3 DNA: TGTGCCAGCTTAAGACTTGGGGGCTACGCTTTCTTT
D gene: TRBD1; V gene: TRBV3-1/TRBV3-2; clone size: few; J gene: TRBJ1-1; CDR3 protein: CASSRPGQGRTEAFF; CDR3 DNA: TGTGCCAGCAGCCGACCAGGACAGGGCCGGACTGAAGCTTTCTTT
D gene: -; V gene: TRBV27; clone size: -; J gene: TRBJ2-2; CDR3 protein: CASSQNTGELFF; CDR3 DNA: TGTGCCAGCAGTCAAAACACCGGGGAGCTGTTTTTT
D gene: TRBD2; V gene: TRBV29-1; clone size: once; J gene: TRBJ2-1; CDR3 protein: CSVEPGTSGSSEQFF; CDR3 DNA: TGCAGCGTTGAACCTGGGACTAGCGGGAGCAGTGAGCAGTTCTTC
D gene: -; V gene: TRBV4-1; clone size: -; J gene: TRBJ2-1; CDR3 protein: CASSKKGEQFF; CDR3 DNA: TGCGCCAGCAGCAAAAAGGGGGAGCAGTTCTTC
D gene: TRBD1; V gene: TRBV9; clone size: -; J gene: TRBJ1-5; CDR3 protein: CASSVAGGYSNQPQHF; CDR3 DNA: TGTGCCAGCAGCGTAGCAGGGGGGTATAGCAATCAGCCCCAGCATTTT